These T cell receptor beta chains were read from a single sample in a study of technical replicates of blood from a handful of donors. Libraries were prepared by immunoSEQ multiplex PCR; TCRdb keeps only in-frame clonotypes and omits some of them. Found here are tens of thousands of clones, nearly 98% of them singletons; the top ten hold roughly 0.15%. Material for sequencing was T cells isolated from PBMCs. All receptors derive from a human donor in good health. The CDR3 runs from the conserved cysteine through the conserved F or W. A D gene is named only where the DNA matches it firmly. Not all rows give a size; the values are once, few, many and, for expanded clones, a class.

J gene | D gene | V gene | clone size | CDR3 DNA | CDR3 protein
TRBJ1-1 | TRBD1 | TRBV6-1 | once | TGTGCCAGCTCCTCCCAGACAGGGACACAAGCTTTCTTT | CASSSQTGTQAFF
TRBJ2-3 | . | TRBV4-1 | once | TGCGCCAGCAGCCAGGTACTAGGTTGGGAGGATACGCAGTATTTT | CASSQVLGWEDTQYF
TRBJ1-1 | TRBD1 | TRBV27 | . | TGTGCCAGCCTCGGGGGGCCCGGGACAGGGGAAATGAACACTGAAGCTTTCTTT | CASLGGPGTGEMNTEAFF
TRBJ2-2 | TRBD2 | TRBV13 | . | TGTGCCAGCAGCCCGGGACTAGACACCGGGGAGCTGTTTTTT | CASSPGLDTGELFF
TRBJ2-7 | TRBD2 | TRBV7-9 | . | TGTGCCAGCAGCCTGAGTCTTAGCGGGAGGAGCTCCTACGAGCAGTACTTC | CASSLSLSGRSSYEQYF
TRBJ2-6 | . | TRBV6-1 | . | TGTGCCAGCATGGAGAGCTCTGGGGCCAACGTCCTGACTTTC | CASMESSGANVLTF
TRBJ2-7 | TRBD2 | TRBV5-4 | . | TGTGCCAGCAGCCTTAGCGGGGGGAGCTCCTACGAGCAGTACTTC | CASSLSGGSSYEQYF
TRBJ1-4 | . | TRBV30 | . | TGTGCCTGGACCCCCGGGGTGCAGAATGAAAAACTGTTTTTT | CAWTPGVQNEKLFF
TRBJ1-5 | TRBD1 | TRBV28 | . | TGTGCCAGCAGTTTGTGGGACAGGGGGCGCCACGGGCAGCCCCAGCATTTT | CASSLWDRGRHGQPQHF
TRBJ2-7 | TRBD2 | TRBV28 | . | TGTGCCAGCAGTTTGCTAGCGGGAGGGTACGAGCAGTACTTC | CASSLLAGGYEQYF
TRBJ1-1 | . | TRBV6-5 | . | TGTGCCAGCAAAACCGGACAGAACACTGAAGCTTTCTTT | CASKTGQNTEAFF
TRBJ2-1 | TRBD2 | TRBV5-4 | . | TGTGCCAGCAGCTTCGATTCAGGACTAGCGGGGACCAATGAGCAGTTCTTC | CASSFDSGLAGTNEQFF
TRBJ2-7 | TRBD1 | TRBV5-4 | . | TGTGCCAGCAGCCGGGACAGCCTCTACGAGCAGTACTTC | CASSRDSLYEQYF
TRBJ2-7 | . | TRBV10-2 | . | TGCGCCAGCAGTGAAAGCGGGCACTCCTACGAGCAGTACTTC | CASSESGHSYEQYF
TRBJ2-7 | . | TRBV2 | . | TGTGCCAGCAGTGAAGGCGGGGGCGTTTCCGAGCAGTACTTC | CASSEGGGVSEQYF
TRBJ2-7 | . | TRBV10-3 | once | TGTGCCATCAGTGAAATTCGGGGAGTCGGATCCTACGAGCAGTACTTC | CAISEIRGVGSYEQYF
TRBJ1-5 | . | TRBV7-9 | . | TGTGCCAGCAGCTTAGAGCAGGGTGATACTCAGCCCCAGCATTTT | CASSLEQGDTQPQHF
TRBJ1-1 | . | TRBV5-1 | . | TGCGCCAGCAGCCAACCGACGGCGGTGAACACTGAAGCTTTCTTT | CASSQPTAVNTEAFF
TRBJ2-7 | . | TRBV11-3 | once | TGTGCCAGCAGCTTAGCCGCGCGTACCTACGAGCAGTACTTC | CASSLAARTYEQYF
TRBJ2-3 | TRBD2 | TRBV5-1 | . | TGCGCCAGCAGCCAAGGGACTAGCGGGGGGGCAGATACGCAGTATTTT | CASSQGTSGGADTQYF
TRBJ1-1 | TRBD1 | TRBV19 | . | TGTGCCAGTAGTACAAGATTAACAGGGGGCGCTGAATCTGAAGCTTTCTTT | CASSTRLTGGAESEAFF
TRBJ1-5 | . | TRBV2 | . | TGTGCCAGCACCCTTGAGGGGCCCCAGCATTTT | CASTLEGPQHF
TRBJ2-1 | . | TRBV30 | . | TGTGCCTGGAGTGTATCGGAGAGGCAGTTCTTC | CAWSVSERQFF
TRBJ2-7 | . | TRBV7-6 | . | TGTGCCAGCAGCCTCCATAACAGCTACGAGCAGTACTTC | CASSLHNSYEQYF
TRBJ1-2 | TRBD1 | TRBV5-4 | . | TGTGCCAGCAGCTCCCCCACAGAGCAGGGGGCCTACTATGGCTACACCTTC | CASSSPTEQGAYYGYTF
TRBJ2-1 | TRBD2 | TRBV6-4 | . | TGTGCCAGCAGTGACTCGAATGGGGGGGTGGGTGAGCAGTTCTTC | CASSDSNGGVGEQFF
TRBJ1-1 | . | TRBV13 | . | TGTGCCAGCAGCCCCCCGGGGAACACTGAAGCTTTCTTT | CASSPPGNTEAFF
TRBJ1-1 | . | TRBV7-2 | . | TGTGCCAGCAGCTTACTAGCGGGAGACCCTGAAGCTTTCTTT | CASSLLAGDPEAFF
TRBJ2-1 | . | TRBV5-1 | . | TGCGCCAGCAGCTTGGTTTATGGTGGGCATGAGCAGTTCTTC | CASSLVYGGHEQFF
TRBJ1-2 | . | TRBV6-5 | . | TGTGCCAGCAGACCCCGGTTCATTAACTATGGCTACACCTTC | CASRPRFINYGYTF
TRBJ1-2 | . | TRBV30 | . | TGTGCCTGGACCGCTGTAGATTGGGGCAGGGGCTACACCTTC | CAWTAVDWGRGYTF
TRBJ2-5 | . | TRBV9 | . | TGTGCCAGCAGCCCTCCGTCGAGGGGGGAGACCCAGTACTTC | CASSPPSRGETQYF
TRBJ2-3 | . | TRBV19 | . | TGTGCCAGTAGTATATCCCTAGCAGATACGCAGTATTTT | CASSISLADTQYF
TRBJ1-3 | TRBD1 | TRBV5-4 | . | TGTGCCAGCAGCTCCCAGGGGGCCGCTGGAAACACCATATATTTT | CASSSQGAAGNTIYF
TRBJ2-7 | TRBD1 | TRBV9 | . | TGTGCCAGCAGCGGACCGGGACAGGGGTACGAGCAGTACTTC | CASSGPGQGYEQYF
TRBJ2-7 | TRBD2 | TRBV7-2 | once | TGTGCCAGCAGCTTAGCAGCGGGGATAACCTACGAGCAGTACTTC | CASSLAAGITYEQYF
TRBJ2-1 | TRBD2 | TRBV5-1 | . | TGCGCCAGCAGCTTGGCGGCGACTAGCGGGGGGGCGTATGAGCAGTTCTTC | CASSLAATSGGAYEQFF
TRBJ2-1 | . | TRBV5-8 | . | TGTGCCAGCAGTTTTGACAGGACCTACTACAATGAGCAGTTCTTC | CASSFDRTYYNEQFF
TRBJ2-5 | TRBD2 | TRBV6-5 | . | TGTGCCAGCAGTACTAGCGGGAGGAAACAAGAGACCCAGTACTTC | CASSTSGRKQETQYF
TRBJ2-4 | . | TRBV27 | . | TGTGCCAGCAGTCTCCGTCGACAGTTAAACATTCAGTACTTC | CASSLRRQLNIQYF
TRBJ2-1 | . | TRBV9 | . | TGTGCCAGCAGCGTAGCGAGCGGCCTCAATGAGCAGTTCTTC | CASSVASGLNEQFF
TRBJ2-7 | . | TRBV27 | . | TGTGCCAGCAGTCCTCCCGGAGGAGGGCAGGCCTACGAGCAGTACTTC | CASSPPGGGQAYEQYF
TRBJ1-1 | . | TRBV5-6 | . | TGTGCCAGCAGCTTTGCACTCCACGAAGCTTTCTTT | CASSFALHEAFF
TRBJ2-3 | . | TRBV6-6 | . | TGTGCCAGCAATTCAGGGATCGCCGGCACAGATACGCAGTATTTT | CASNSGIAGTDTQYF
TRBJ1-2 | TRBD1 | TRBV2 | . | TGTGCCAGCAGTCCCCCTCCAGGGGGCGGCTACACCTTC | CASSPPPGGGYTF
TRBJ2-1 | TRBD2 | TRBV27 | once | TGTGCCAGCAGTGTCGCTAGCGGCAATGAGCAGTTCTTC | CASSVASGNEQFF
TRBJ2-3 | TRBD1 | TRBV14 | . | TGTGCCAGCAGCCAAGGAAGACAGGGGCCGCAGTATTTT | CASSQGRQGPQYF
TRBJ1-2 | TRBD1 | TRBV10-2 | . | TGCGCCGTCGAGACAGGGGATAACTATGGCTACACCTTC | CAVETGDNYGYTF